This is a list of T cell receptor beta chains from one sample in a study of blood T cell repertoires in COVID-19. Profiling relied on immunoSEQ multiplex PCR, and the TCRdb table lists in-frame clones only, not all of them. The profile shows under 300,000 clones, 85% to 90% of them singletons. Specimen: PBMCs or T cells enriched from blood (not recorded which). These receptors were obtained from a young woman who had recovered from COVID-19. CDR3s include the opening cysteine and the closing phenylalanine or tryptophan. The D gene is left open where the match is weak. Size is stated for part of the rows, as once, few or many counts, or as a class when the clone is expanded.

-	few	TRBV6-1	TRBJ1-2	TGTGCCAGCAGTGAAGTCAGCAGGCCGGGATATGGCTACACCTTC	CASSEVSRPGYGYTF
TRBD2	medium-sized	TRBV6-4	TRBJ2-3	TGTGCCAGCAGTGACTCTAGCGGGGATACAGATACGCAGTATTTT	CASSDSSGDTDTQYF
-	-	TRBV10-2	TRBJ1-1	TGCGCCAGCAGTGATACAGGGTACACTGAAGCTTTCTTT	CASSDTGYTEAFF
-	-	TRBV6-5	TRBJ1-2	TGTGCCAGCAGCCCACGGCGGACATCTAACTATAGCTACACCTTC	CASSPRRTSNYSYTF
TRBD1	-	TRBV5-1	TRBJ1-4	TGCGCCAGCAGCTTGTTGGGGGACAGGGGTGAAAAACTGTTTTTT	CASSLLGDRGEKLFF
TRBD2	-	TRBV18	TRBJ2-1	TGTGCCAGCTCACTCGGTCTAGCGGGGAACAATGAGCAGTTCTTC	CASSLGLAGNNEQFF
TRBD2	-	TRBV5-4	TRBJ2-5	TGTGCCAGCAGCTCCGAGGGACTAGCGGCGACCCAGTACTTC	CASSSEGLAATQYF
-	once	TRBV30	TRBJ1-2	TGTGCCTGGAGTGGAGGGACACACTATGGCTACACCTTC	CAWSGGTHYGYTF
TRBD2	few	TRBV19	TRBJ2-7	TGTGCCAGTAGTAGGCGACTAGCGGGGGGCTCCTACGAGCAGTACTTC	CASSRRLAGGSYEQYF
-	-	TRBV5-6	TRBJ2-1	TGTGCCAGCAGCTTTACCCAGGGAGAGCAGTTCTTC	CASSFTQGEQFF
TRBD2	-	TRBV18	TRBJ2-1	TGTGCCAGCTCACCATCCGGGACTAGCGCATACAATGAGCAGTTCTTC	CASSPSGTSAYNEQFF
-	-	TRBV12-3/TRBV12-4	TRBJ1-2	TGTGCCAGCAGGGGTATCGGGTTGGGTGGCTACACCTTC	CASRGIGLGGYTF
TRBD1	-	TRBV7-8	TRBJ2-2	TGTGCCAGCAGCATTACCGGGACAGTAACCGGGGAGCTGTTTTTT	CASSITGTVTGELFF
-	-	TRBV11-2	TRBJ2-3	TGTGCCAGCAGCCCCCTTAGCACAGATACGCAGTATTTT	CASSPLSTDTQYF
-	-	TRBV12-3/TRBV12-4	TRBJ1-2	TGTGCCAGCAGTTTAACAGGCTACTATGGCTACACCTTC	CASSLTGYYGYTF
TRBD2	-	TRBV5-1	TRBJ2-1	TGCGCCAGCAGGACTAGCGGGGGGCAGGGTGAGCAGTTCTTC	CASRTSGGQGEQFF
-	-	TRBV3-1/TRBV3-2	TRBJ1-2	TGTGCCAGCAGCCAAGATAGTCAAGGGGGGGTGAACTATGGCTACACCTTC	CASSQDSQGGVNYGYTF
TRBD1	-	TRBV7-2	TRBJ1-1	TGTGCCAGCAGCAAGCAGGGGGCGATTATGAACACTGAAGCTTTCTTT	CASSKQGAIMNTEAFF
TRBD1	-	TRBV7-2	TRBJ2-1	TGTGCCAGCAGCTTAGTATCTGGGACAGGGATCGGGGCTGAGCAGTTCTTC	CASSLVSGTGIGAEQFF
TRBD1	-	TRBV5-1	TRBJ2-7	TGCGCCAGCAGCCCGGTGGACAGGTCCTACGAGCAGTACTTC	CASSPVDRSYEQYF
TRBD1	-	TRBV13	TRBJ1-2	TGTGCCAGCAGCTTAGGCCAGGGGGCTGAAGGCTACACCTTC	CASSLGQGAEGYTF
-	-	TRBV5-1	TRBJ2-7	TGCGCCAGCAGCTCCCCTAGCAGAAGCTCCTACGAGCAGTACTTC	CASSSPSRSSYEQYF
TRBD1	-	TRBV19	TRBJ2-5	TGTGCCAGTAGTATTCAGAGGACAGGTCAAGAGACCCAGTACTTC	CASSIQRTGQETQYF
TRBD1	-	TRBV6-2/TRBV6-3	TRBJ2-1	TGTGCCAGCAGTTTCTCGACAGGGCCGAATGAGCAGTTCTTC	CASSFSTGPNEQFF
TRBD1	-	TRBV2	TRBJ2-5	TGTGCCAGCACGACAGGGGTTAGGGGGTGGCAAGAGACCCAGTACTTC	CASTTGVRGWQETQYF
TRBD2	-	TRBV24-1	TRBJ2-5	TGTGCCACCAGTGAATCAGCGGGGCAAGAGACCCAGTACTTC	CATSESAGQETQYF
-	-	TRBV5-6	TRBJ1-4	TGTGCCAGCGGGACAACAACTAATGAAAAACTGTTTTTT	CASGTTTNEKLFF
TRBD2	-	TRBV5-1	TRBJ2-3	TGCGCCAGCAGCTTGGACTCGAGCGGGGGTATAGATACGCAGTATTTT	CASSLDSSGGIDTQYF
-	-	TRBV29-1	TRBJ1-4	TGCAGCGCCCGAGAGGATGAAAAACTGTTTTTT	CSAREDEKLFF
TRBD1	-	TRBV5-4	TRBJ1-1	TGTGCCAGCAGCCAAAACAGGGGGCAAACTGAAGCTTTCTTT	CASSQNRGQTEAFF
TRBD2	-	TRBV11-3	TRBJ2-1	TGTGCCAGCAGCTTAGACTCCCGAATTCTAGCGGGGGACTCCTACAATGAGCAGTTCTTC	CASSLDSRILAGDSYNEQFF
-	-	TRBV19	TRBJ1-5	TGTGCCAGTAGCATGCACCAGATGATGAACAATCAGCCCCAGCATTTT	CASSMHQMMNNQPQHF
TRBD1	-	TRBV5-1	TRBJ2-1	TGCGCCAGCAGCTTGCCTGGACAGGGTAAAAATGAGCAGTTCTTC	CASSLPGQGKNEQFF
-	-	TRBV4-2	TRBJ1-2	TGTGCCAGCAGCCAAGACCAGGGCACTAACTATGGCTACACCTTC	CASSQDQGTNYGYTF
-	-	TRBV3-1/TRBV3-2	TRBJ1-3	TGTGCCAGCAGCCAAGCTGTCACCCCGGGGGGAAACACCATATATTTT	CASSQAVTPGGNTIYF
-	-	TRBV10-2	TRBJ2-5	TGCGCCAGCAGTTTAGCCCGGGAGACCCAGTACTTC	CASSLARETQYF
-	-	TRBV3-1/TRBV3-2	TRBJ2-1	TGTGCCAGCAGCCAAAGGGGGACCTACAATGAGCAGTTCTTC	CASSQRGTYNEQFF
TRBD1	-	TRBV7-9	TRBJ1-2	TGTGCCAGCAGCTCTGACAGGGTTTCTGGCTACACCTTC	CASSSDRVSGYTF
TRBD1	-	TRBV24-1	TRBJ2-1	TGTGCCACCAGTGACTCACAGGGGGTCTACAATGAGCAGTTCTTC	CATSDSQGVYNEQFF
TRBD2	once	TRBV6-5	TRBJ2-1	TGTGCCAGCAGGAATAACCGACTAGCGGGGGGCGAGCAGTTCTTC	CASRNNRLAGGEQFF
TRBD1	-	TRBV18	TRBJ2-5	TGTGCCAGCTCACCACAGGGGACAGTACAAGAGACCCAGTACTTC	CASSPQGTVQETQYF
-	-	TRBV27	TRBJ1-1	TGTGCCAGCAGCCCTAGATCGAATACTGAAGCTTTCTTT	CASSPRSNTEAFF
-	-	TRBV5-6	TRBJ1-1	TGTGCCAGCAGCTTGCAGGGTCAGTACACTGAAGCTTTCTTT	CASSLQGQYTEAFF
-	-	TRBV7-9	TRBJ1-4	TGTGCCAGCAGCTTGGGGAGCGAAAAACTGTTTTTT	CASSLGSEKLFF
TRBD1	-	TRBV4-1	TRBJ1-3	TGCGCCAGCAGCCGACTATGGGGACAGGGGGTGACCTCTGGAAACACCATATATTTT	CASSRLWGQGVTSGNTIYF
-	-	TRBV11-3	TRBJ2-3	TGTGCCAGCAGCCCCTGGTCTGGCGGGGCCGGCACAGATACGCAGTATTTT	CASSPWSGGAGTDTQYF
-	-	TRBV3-1/TRBV3-2	TRBJ2-7	TGTGCCAGCAGCCAAGGAAATGGGCACGAGCAGTACTTC	CASSQGNGHEQYF
TRBD1	-	TRBV28	TRBJ1-2	TGTGCCAGCAGTTCCCCGGACAGGTACGGTGGCTACACCTTC	CASSSPDRYGGYTF
TRBD2	-	TRBV11-2	TRBJ2-1	TGTGCCAGCAGATCGACTAGCGGGGGGCCGAGCTCCTACAATGAGCAGTTCTTC	CASRSTSGGPSSYNEQFF
-	-	TRBV5-1	TRBJ2-1	TGCGCCAGCAGCTTTGAGTCGTACAATGAGCAGTTCTTC	CASSFESYNEQFF
-	once	TRBV24-1	TRBJ1-5	TGTGCCACCAGTGATCTGACAGACAGTCGTTACAATCAGCCCCAGCATTTT	CATSDLTDSRYNQPQHF
-	-	TRBV6-1	TRBJ2-5	TGTGCCAGCAGTGATTCTCCCGAAGAGACCCAGTACTTC	CASSDSPEETQYF
TRBD2	-	TRBV7-7	TRBJ2-7	TGTGCTAGCAGCTTAGGCGAAAGGACTAGCGGGGGGCCAGTCTCCTACGAGCAGTACTTC	CASSLGERTSGGPVSYEQYF